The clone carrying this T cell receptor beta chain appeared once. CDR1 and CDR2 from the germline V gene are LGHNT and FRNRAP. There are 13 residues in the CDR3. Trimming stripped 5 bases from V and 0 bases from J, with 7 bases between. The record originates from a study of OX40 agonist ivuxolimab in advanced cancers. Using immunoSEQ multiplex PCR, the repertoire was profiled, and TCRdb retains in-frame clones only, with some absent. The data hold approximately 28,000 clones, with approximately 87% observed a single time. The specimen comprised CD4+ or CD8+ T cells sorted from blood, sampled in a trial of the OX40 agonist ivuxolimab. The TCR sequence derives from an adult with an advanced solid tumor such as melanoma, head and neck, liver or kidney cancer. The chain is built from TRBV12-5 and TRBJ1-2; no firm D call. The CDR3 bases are TGTGCTAGTGGTCTCGAGGCTAACTATGGCTACACCTTC. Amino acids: CASGLEANYGYTF.